This T cell receptor (beta chain) was obtained from a study of T cells in Graves' hyperthyroidism and ophthalmopathy. This clonotype occurred a few times. V lost 3 bases to trimming and J lost 6 bases, with 15 bases between them. The CDR3 is 14 amino acids. CDR1 SQVTM and CDR2 ANQGSEA come from the germline V gene. Amplification of TCR beta CDR3 regions used RNA as the template. The HTBI primer set served for first-round RT-PCR of the TCR CDR3. TCRdb ran MiXCR on the multiplex PCR reads and lists one entry per CDR3 protein. The sample yields about 570,000 distinct CDR3 sequences, around 15% seen once. The sequencing sample was made of blood. The clonotype originates from a woman in her thirties or forties with Graves' hyperthyroidism. The chain employs TRBV29-1 and TRBJ2-1; D uncertain. CDR3 residues: CSVDRATRSNEQFF. CDR3 nucleotide sequence: TGCAGCGTTGATCGGGCGACCCGATCCAATGAGCAGTTCTTC.